The 14 T cell receptor beta chains reported below all come from one sample, sequenced in a study of T cells in Graves' hyperthyroidism and ophthalmopathy. The source material, RNA transcripts, was used to amplify TCR beta CDR3 regions. An initial round of RT-PCR targeting the TCR CDR3 relied on the HTBI primer set. TCRdb reprocessed the multiplex PCR reads via MiXCR and lists one record per CDR3 protein. The sample has around 500,000 distinct CDR3 sequences, approximately 23% seen once. Sequenced: blood. These receptors were taken from a woman in her 70s with Graves' ophthalmopathy.

This clonotype appeared a few times. The rearrangement links TRBV29-1 to TRBJ2-1, with 11 bases fitting TRBD2. The CDR3 has 15 residues. Trimming took 5 bases from V and 10 from J; bases not matched to a gene: 13. CDR1 SQVTM and CDR2 ANQGSEA come from the germline V gene. CDR3 protein: CSVSPGTSGFREQFF. The CDR3 DNA reads as TGCAGCGTTTCGCCCGGGACTAGCGGCTTCCGAGAGCAGTTCTTC.

This CDR3 is CASSQDLAGVLDTQYF. In nucleotides, the CDR3 is TGCGCCAGCAGCCAAGATCTAGCGGGAGTGCTTGATACGCAGTATTTT. The V gene is TRBV4-1, the J gene TRBJ2-3; 10 bases map to TRBD2. Germline values: CDR1 MGHRA, CDR2 YSYEKL. The trim removed 0 bases at V and 6 bases at J, leaving 6 bases unmatched. CDR3 length: 16 residues.

The V call is TRBV11-2, the J call TRBJ2-7; TRBD2 agrees at 7 bases. Germline assignment: CDR1 SGHAT and CDR2 FQNNGV. The CDR3 is 14 amino acids. V was pared by 6 bases and J by 4 bases, with 9 bases of the junction left unmatched. For the CDR3, the DNA is TGTGCCAGCAGTCACGCTAGCGGCTATTACGAGCAGTACTTC. Translating gives CASSHASGYYEQYF.

The chain employs TRBV6-1 and TRBJ2-7; D unresolved. V lost 6 bases and J lost 0, with 12 bases in between. CDR1 and CDR2 (germline): MNHNS, SASEGT. This CDR3 has 14 amino acids. The CDR3 DNA sequence: TGTGCCAGCAGCCACACCACGAGCTCCTACGAGCAGTACTTC. Its protein product is CASSHTTSSYEQYF.

The J gene is TRBJ1-4, the V gene TRBV3-1, with 7 bases that match TRBD1. V shed 1 base, J shed 8 bases, and the junction held 7 bases outside the gene matches. This CDR3 has 15 residues. Germline CDR1 LGHDT, CDR2 YNNKEL (reference sequence). The CDR3 nucleotides read TGTGCCAGCAGCCAAGTTTGGAGGGGGCGCGAAAAACTGTTTTTT. Encoded protein: CASSQVWRGREKLFF.

This clonotype showed up just a few times. V usage is TRBV27 and J usage is TRBJ2-2; D uncertain. The V gene's germline CDR1 is MNHEY and CDR2 SMNVEV (reference sequence). The CDR3 sequence is 13 residues long. Trimming took off 5 bases at V and 0 bases at J, with 4 bases between the two ends. The CDR3 sequence: CASSRANTGELFF. Written as DNA, the CDR3 is TGTGCCAGCAGTCGGGCGAACACCGGGGAGCTGTTTTTT.

This sequence joins TRBV6-1 and TRBJ2-7; 8 nucleotides align to TRBD1. Germline V gene data show CDR1 as MNHNS and CDR2 as SASEGT. The CDR3 is 13 residues long. V trimming: 6 bases; J trimming: 5 bases; junction bases outside the gene matches: 6. CDR3 residues: CASRRRTGHEQYF. DNA of the CDR3: TGTGCCAGCAGGCGAAGGACAGGGCACGAGCAGTACTTC.

This sequence joins TRBV19 and TRBJ1-5, with 9 bases aligning to TRBD1. Unmatched junction bases numbered 5, after V lost 7 bases and J lost 1 base. Germline loops: CDR1 LNHDA, CDR2 SQIVND (reference sequence). This CDR3 region has 15 residues. Written as DNA, the CDR3 is TGTGCCAGTATTGAGACAGGGGGGAGCAATCAGCCCCAGCATTTT. It specifies CASIETGGSNQPQHF.

This clonotype occurred many times. The V call is TRBV28, the J call TRBJ2-5; TRBD2 aligns across 12 bases. Germline V gene data show CDR1 as MDHEN and CDR2 as SYDVKM. The CDR3 consists of 18 residues. V shed 4 bases and J 2 bases; nucleotides not matched to a gene: 11. CDR3 protein: CASSSRLAGVRFQETQYF. The DNA for the CDR3 is TGTGCCAGCAGTTCACGACTAGCGGGAGTGAGGTTTCAAGAGACCCAGTACTTC.

The table lists this clonotype with many counts. The V gene is TRBV13, the J gene TRBJ2-1; TRBD2 might be the D (6 bases). Germline CDR1 and CDR2: PRHDT and FYEKMQ (reference sequence). Trimming stripped 0 bases from V and 6 bases from J, with 15 bases between. This CDR3 is built from 16 residues. CDR3: CASSLGHGGAGNEQFF. CDR3 in DNA: TGTGCCAGCAGCTTAGGCCACGGCGGGGCGGGCAATGAGCAGTTCTTC. The whole variable domain, remainder taken from reference TRBV13 and TRBJ2-1, is AAGVIQSPRHLIKEKRETATLKCYPIPRHDTVYWYQQGPGQDPQFLISFYEKMQSDKGSIPDRFSAQQFSDYHSELNMSSLELGDSALYFCASSLGHGGAGNEQFFGPGTRLTVL.

This clonotype was detected only a few times. The chain recombines TRBV15 with TRBJ2-1; D perhaps matches TRBD1 (6 bases). CDR3 length equals 13 residues. Trimming took off 5 bases at V and 6 bases at J, with 11 bases between the two ends. Germline loops: CDR1 LNHNV, CDR2 YYDKDF (reference sequence). Here the CDR3 reads CATSLQGGNEQFF. The CDR3 DNA reads as TGTGCCACCAGCCTCCAAGGGGGCAATGAGCAGTTCTTC.

This clonotype was observed a few times. The chain has TRBV28 and TRBJ2-7, with D perhaps TRBD2 (5 bases). This CDR3 contains 14 residues. V shed 4 bases and J shed 1 base, with 11 bases lying between them. Germline loops: CDR1 MDHEN, CDR2 SYDVKM. Here the CDR3 reads CASSSLSGSYEQYF. CDR3 nucleotides: TGTGCCAGCAGTTCCTTATCGGGGTCCTACGAGCAGTACTTC. Full variable domain (rest looked up from reference TRBV28 and TRBJ2-7): DVKVTQSSRYLVKRTGEKVFLECVQDMDHENMFWYRQDPGLGLRLIYFSYDVKMKEKGDIPEGYSVSREKKERFSLILESASTNQTSMYLCASSSLSGSYEQYFGPGTRLTVT.

This chain links TRBV6-5 with TRBJ2-4; 15 bases are a match to TRBD2. CDR3 length equals 18 residues. CDR1 MNHEY and CDR2 SVGAGI come from the germline V gene. Unmatched junction bases numbered 6, after V lost 6 bases and J lost 0 bases. CDR3 sequence reads: CASRPGLAGGKAKNIQYF. DNA for the CDR3: TGTGCCAGCAGGCCGGGACTAGCGGGAGGTAAAGCCAAAAACATTCAGTACTTC.

The chain joins TRBV4-2 to TRBJ1-2; 8 bases are a match to TRBD1. The germline V gene encodes CDR1 LGHNA and CDR2 YNFKEQ. This CDR3 has 15 amino acids. The trim removed 1 base at V and 6 bases at J, leaving 7 bases unmatched. The CDR3 DNA reads as TGTGCCAGCAGCCAAGGATCCCGGACAGGGAATGGCTACACCTTC. Translating it yields CASSQGSRTGNGYTF.